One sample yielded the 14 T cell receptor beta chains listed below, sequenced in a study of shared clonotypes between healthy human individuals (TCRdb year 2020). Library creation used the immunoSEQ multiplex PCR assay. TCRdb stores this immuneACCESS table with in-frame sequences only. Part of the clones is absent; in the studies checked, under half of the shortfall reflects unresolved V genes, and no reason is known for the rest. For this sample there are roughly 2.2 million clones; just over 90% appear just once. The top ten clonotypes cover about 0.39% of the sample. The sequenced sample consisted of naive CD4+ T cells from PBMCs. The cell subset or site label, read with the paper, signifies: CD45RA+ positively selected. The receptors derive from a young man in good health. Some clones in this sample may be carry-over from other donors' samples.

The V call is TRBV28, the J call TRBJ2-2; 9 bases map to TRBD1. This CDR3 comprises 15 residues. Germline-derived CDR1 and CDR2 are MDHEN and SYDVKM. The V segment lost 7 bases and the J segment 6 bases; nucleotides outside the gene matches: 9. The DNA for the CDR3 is TGTGCCAGCAATAGGGGGACAGGGACGGCCGGGGAGCTGTTTTTT. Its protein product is CASNRGTGTAGELFF.

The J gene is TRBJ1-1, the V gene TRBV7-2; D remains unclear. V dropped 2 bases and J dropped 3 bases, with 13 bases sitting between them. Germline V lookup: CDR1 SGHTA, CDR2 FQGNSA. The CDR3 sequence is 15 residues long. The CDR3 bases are TGTGCCAGCAGCTTATGGAGGGCTAAGGACACTGAAGCTTTCTTT. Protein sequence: CASSLWRAKDTEAFF.

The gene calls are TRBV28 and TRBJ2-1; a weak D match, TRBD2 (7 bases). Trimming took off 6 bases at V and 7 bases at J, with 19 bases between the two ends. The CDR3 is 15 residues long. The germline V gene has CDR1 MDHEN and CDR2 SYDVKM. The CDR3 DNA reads TGTGCCAGCAGCCTAGGGGGGGGTCAGGAGAATGAGCAGTTCTTC. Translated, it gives CASSLGGGQENEQFF. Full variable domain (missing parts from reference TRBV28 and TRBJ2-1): DVKVTQSSRYLVKRTGEKVFLECVQDMDHENMFWYRQDPGLGLRLIYFSYDVKMKEKGDIPEGYSVSREKKERFSLILESASTNQTSMYLCASSLGGGQENEQFFGPGTRLTVL.

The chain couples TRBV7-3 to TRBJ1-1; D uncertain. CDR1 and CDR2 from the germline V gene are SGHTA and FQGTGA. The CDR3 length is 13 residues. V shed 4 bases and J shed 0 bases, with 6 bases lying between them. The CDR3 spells CASSYQVNTEAFF. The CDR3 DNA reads TGTGCCAGCAGCTATCAGGTGAACACTGAAGCTTTCTTT. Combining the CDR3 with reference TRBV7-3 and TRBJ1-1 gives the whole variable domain GAGVSQTPSNKVTEKGKYVELRCDPISGHTALYWYRQSLGQGPEFLIYFQGTGAADDSGLPNDRFFAVRPEGSVSTLKIQRTERGDSAVYLCASSYQVNTEAFFGQGTRLTVV.

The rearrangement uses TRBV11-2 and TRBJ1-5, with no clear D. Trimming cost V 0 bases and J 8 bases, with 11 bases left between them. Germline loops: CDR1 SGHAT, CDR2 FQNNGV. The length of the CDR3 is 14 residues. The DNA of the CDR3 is TGTGCCAGCAGCTTAGATCGCAACGGAGAGCCCCAGCATTTT. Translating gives CASSLDRNGEPQHF.

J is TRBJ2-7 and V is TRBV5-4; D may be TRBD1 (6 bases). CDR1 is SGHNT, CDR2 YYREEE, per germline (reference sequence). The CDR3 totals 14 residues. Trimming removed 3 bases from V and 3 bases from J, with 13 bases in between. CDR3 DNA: TGTGCCAGCAGCTACGACGGACAGAGCTACGAGCAGTACTTC. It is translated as CASSYDGQSYEQYF. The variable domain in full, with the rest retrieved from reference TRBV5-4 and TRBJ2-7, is ETGVTQSPTHLIKTRGQQVTLRCSSQSGHNTVSWYQQALGQGPQFIFQYYREEENGRGNFPPRFSGLQFPNYSSELNVNALELDDSALYLCASSYDGQSYEQYFGPGTRLTVT.

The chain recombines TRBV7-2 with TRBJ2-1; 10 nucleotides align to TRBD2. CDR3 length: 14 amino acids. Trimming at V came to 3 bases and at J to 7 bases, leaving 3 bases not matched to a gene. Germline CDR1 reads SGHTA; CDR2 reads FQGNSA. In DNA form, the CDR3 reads TGTGCCAGCAGCTTTGCGACTAGCGGGAATGAGCAGTTCTTC. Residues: CASSFATSGNEQFF.

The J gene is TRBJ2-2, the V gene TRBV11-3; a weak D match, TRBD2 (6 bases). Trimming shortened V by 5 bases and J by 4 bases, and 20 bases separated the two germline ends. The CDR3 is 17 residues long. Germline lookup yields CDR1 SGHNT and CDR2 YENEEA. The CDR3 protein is CASSPTRGLASTGELFF. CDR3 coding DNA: TGTGCCAGCAGCCCCACCCGGGGTCTAGCGAGCACCGGGGAGCTGTTTTTT. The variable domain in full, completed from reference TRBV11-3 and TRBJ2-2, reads EAGVVQSPRYKIIEKKQPVAFWCNPISGHNTLYWYLQNLGQGPELLIRYENEEAVDDSQLPKDRFSAERLKGVDSTLKIQPAELGDSAVYLCASSPTRGLASTGELFFGEGSRLTVL.

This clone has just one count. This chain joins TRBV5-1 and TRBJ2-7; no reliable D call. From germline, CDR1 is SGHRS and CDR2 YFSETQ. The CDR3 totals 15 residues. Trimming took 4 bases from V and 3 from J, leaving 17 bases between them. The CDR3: CASSTGSRSYYEQYF. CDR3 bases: TGCGCCAGCAGCACCGGGTCCCGGAGCTACTACGAGCAGTACTTC. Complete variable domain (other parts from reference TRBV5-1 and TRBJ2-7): KAGVTQTPRYLIKTRGQQVTLSCSPISGHRSVSWYQQTPGQGLQFLFEYFSETQRNKGNFPGRFSGRQFSNSRSEMNVSTLELGDSALYLCASSTGSRSYYEQYFGPGTRLTVT.

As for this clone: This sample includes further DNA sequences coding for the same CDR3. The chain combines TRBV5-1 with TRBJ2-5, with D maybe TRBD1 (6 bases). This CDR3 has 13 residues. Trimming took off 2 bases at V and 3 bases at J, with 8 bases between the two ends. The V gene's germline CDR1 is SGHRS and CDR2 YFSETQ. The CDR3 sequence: CASSLWTEETQYF. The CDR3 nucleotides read TGCGCCAGCAGCTTATGGACAGAAGAGACCCAGTACTTC.

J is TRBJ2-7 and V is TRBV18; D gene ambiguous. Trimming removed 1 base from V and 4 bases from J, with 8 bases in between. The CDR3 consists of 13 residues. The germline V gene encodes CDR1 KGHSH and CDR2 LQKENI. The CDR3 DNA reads TGTGCCAGCTCACCACAGGGTCAGTACGAGCAGTACTTC. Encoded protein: CASSPQGQYEQYF. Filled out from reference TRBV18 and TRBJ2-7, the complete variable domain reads NAGVMQNPRHLVRRRGQEARLRCSPMKGHSHVYWYRQLPEEGLKFMVYLQKENIIDESGMPKERFSAEFPKEGPSILRIQQVVRGDSAAYFCASSPQGQYEQYFGPGTRLTVT.

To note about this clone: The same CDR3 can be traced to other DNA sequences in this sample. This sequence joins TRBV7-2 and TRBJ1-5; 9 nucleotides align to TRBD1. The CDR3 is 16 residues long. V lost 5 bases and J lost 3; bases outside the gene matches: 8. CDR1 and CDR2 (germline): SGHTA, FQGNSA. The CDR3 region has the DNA TGTGCCAGCAGCCTGGTCGGGACAGGGACCAATCAGCCCCAGCATTTT. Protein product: CASSLVGTGTNQPQHF.

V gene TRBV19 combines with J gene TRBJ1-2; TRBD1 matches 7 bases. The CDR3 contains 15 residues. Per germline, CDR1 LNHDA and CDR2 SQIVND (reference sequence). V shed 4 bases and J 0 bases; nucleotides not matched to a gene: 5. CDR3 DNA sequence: TGTGCCAGTAGTAGGCCGGACAGGCCTAACTATGGCTACACCTTC. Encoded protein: CASSRPDRPNYGYTF.

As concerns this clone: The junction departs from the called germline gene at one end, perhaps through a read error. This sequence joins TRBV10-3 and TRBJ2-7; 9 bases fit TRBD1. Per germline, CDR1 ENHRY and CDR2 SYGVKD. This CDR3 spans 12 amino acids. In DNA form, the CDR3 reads TGTGCCATCAGTGACGTACAGGGGGCGAATAACTTC. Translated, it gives CAISDVQGANNF.